This record concerns one T cell receptor (beta chain) sequence. Its matching antigen is unknown. The sample originates from a study of CD8 T cells in ankylosing spondylitis. The CDR3 covers 12 residues. Germline V gives CDR1 MGHRA, CDR2 YSYEKL. Trimming shortened V by 2 bases and J by 9 bases, and 8 bases separated the two germline ends. TCRdb called the 5' RACE reads again in MiXCR, with one record for every CDR3 protein. This table holds tens of thousands of distinct CDR3 sequences, around 30% found once. General observations from the study: Significant enrichment of disease-linked clones was reported in matched ankylosing spondylitis synovial fluid. Reactive arthritis synovial fluid and blood were previously reported to contain some motif variants. Peripheral blood held disease-linked clones only at relatively low frequency, and these were CD8+.

Sequencing was carried out using blood, either unsorted or a sorted T cell fraction (not recorded which). The V call is TRBV4-1, the J call TRBJ2-1; D is uncertain. The receptor was isolated from a male donor with ankylosing spondylitis or in good health (not recorded which). The CDR3 region is CASSQLRREQFF. The CDR3 nucleotides read TGCGCCAGCAGCCAATTGCGCCGTGAGCAGTTCTTC.